The rows below give T cell receptor beta chains drawn from one sample of a study of cytomegalovirus exposure and HLA in healthy donors. The repertoire was sequenced with immunoSEQ multiplex PCR; TCRdb's copy has only in-frame clones and lacks some. This repertoire shows about 300,000 clones, just over 85% found once; its top ten account for less than 4.5%. Sequencing input: PBMCs. Source of these receptors: a man aged 40-55 years in good health and CMV-seropositive. CDR3s include the opening cysteine and the closing phenylalanine or tryptophan. The D gene is left open where the match is weak. Part of the rows lack a size; the others show once, few, many or a class for expanded clones.

V gene	clone size	J gene	D gene	CDR3 DNA	CDR3 protein
TRBV6-6	NA	TRBJ1-1	TRBD1	TGTGCCAGCAGTTACTCCACAGGGGCCGCTGAAGCTTTCTTT	CASSYSTGAAEAFF
TRBV7-9	NA	TRBJ2-7	TRBD2	TGTTCCAGCAACGGTAGGGGGACTAGCGAGTTCGGGGAGCAGTACTTC	CSSNGRGTSEFGEQYF
TRBV4-3	NA	TRBJ2-7	NA	TGCGCCAGCAGCCAAGAGCGAGGGATGGCCTACGAGCAGTACTTC	CASSQERGMAYEQYF
TRBV6-5	NA	TRBJ2-7	TRBD1	TGTGCCAGCAGTCCACGACAGGGAGTGACCTACGAGCAGTACTTC	CASSPRQGVTYEQYF
TRBV5-1	NA	TRBJ2-3	TRBD2	TGCGCCAGCAGCTTGGGGACTAGCGGGAGCCTTGAGGGTACGCAGTATTTT	CASSLGTSGSLEGTQYF
TRBV4-1	NA	TRBJ2-7	TRBD1	TGCGCCAGCAGCCAGGCGGGACAGGGGTCCTACGAGCAGTACTTC	CASSQAGQGSYEQYF
TRBV5-4	NA	TRBJ2-5	TRBD1	TGTGCCAGCAGCGAGCTCGGGACAGGGGCCCAAGAGACCCAGTACTTC	CASSELGTGAQETQYF
TRBV19	NA	TRBJ2-1	TRBD1	TGTGCCAGTAGTTTAAAACCGGGACAGGGGACGCTAGCCTCCCACAATGAGCAGTTCTTC	CASSLKPGQGTLASHNEQFF
TRBV7-9	once	TRBJ1-5	NA	TGTGCCAGCAGCTTAGACCAGGGGAGCAATCAGCCCCAGCATTTT	CASSLDQGSNQPQHF
TRBV27	NA	TRBJ1-4	NA	TGTGCCAGCAGTTCATACGGGTCTCCAACTAATGAAAAACTGTTTTTT	CASSSYGSPTNEKLFF
TRBV18	NA	TRBJ1-5	TRBD1	TGTGCCAGCTCATGGGGGACAGCGGACAATCAGCCCCAGCATTTT	CASSWGTADNQPQHF
TRBV5-1	NA	TRBJ2-7	NA	TGCGCCAGCAGCCGCCCCAACTCGGGGGAGGCCTACGAGCAGTACTTC	CASSRPNSGEAYEQYF
TRBV5-1	NA	TRBJ2-1	TRBD2	TGCGCCAGCAGCTTGGGGCCAGCGGGAGGGCCCAATGAGCAGTTCTTC	CASSLGPAGGPNEQFF
TRBV4-1	NA	TRBJ2-5	TRBD2	TGCGCCAGCAGCCACGGGACTAGCGGGGGGGTGGACCAAGAGACCCAGTACTTC	CASSHGTSGGVDQETQYF
TRBV9	NA	TRBJ2-2	TRBD1	TGTGCCAGCAGCCGTACAGGGGCGAACACCGGGGAGCTGTTTTTT	CASSRTGANTGELFF
TRBV10-3	NA	TRBJ1-1	TRBD1	TGTGCCATCAGTGACAGGAAGGGGACAGTTCGGGTCGATGAAGCTTTCTTT	CAISDRKGTVRVDEAFF
TRBV7-9	NA	TRBJ2-1	NA	TGTGCCAGCAGCCCGAGGAGGGAGGACAATGAGCAGTTCTTC	CASSPRREDNEQFF
TRBV7-2	NA	TRBJ2-5	TRBD2	TGTGCCAGCAGCCCCGCGGCTAGCGGGACAGAGACCCAGTACTTC	CASSPAASGTETQYF
TRBV5-6	once	TRBJ2-2	TRBD2	TGTGCCAGCAGCTTTATGTACAGCGGGAGGGCTAGGACCGGGGAGCTGTTTTTT	CASSFMYSGRARTGELFF
TRBV28	once	TRBJ2-7	TRBD1	TGTGCCAGCAGTTTAGGGGGGACAGGGTCGGGCGAGCAGTACTTC	CASSLGGTGSGEQYF
TRBV2	NA	TRBJ2-7	NA	TGTGCCAGCAGTGAACAGGGAGGCACTCGCTCCTACGAGCAGTACTTC	CASSEQGGTRSYEQYF
TRBV6-5	NA	TRBJ2-3	TRBD2	TGTGCCAGCACTATAGCGGGGAGGAGCACAGATACGCAGTATTTT	CASTIAGRSTDTQYF
TRBV28	NA	TRBJ2-7	NA	TGTGCCACCAAAGGGACTTTCTCCTACGAGCAGTACTTC	CATKGTFSYEQYF
TRBV28	NA	TRBJ2-5	NA	TGTGCCAGCAGTTTCAGACAAAAAGAGACCCAGTACTTC	CASSFRQKETQYF
TRBV7-3	NA	TRBJ2-7	TRBD2	TGTGCCAGCAGCTCAGGGACTAGCGGGAGGGGTCTGAACGAGCAGTACTTC	CASSSGTSGRGLNEQYF
TRBV7-8	NA	TRBJ2-1	TRBD2	TGTGCCAGCAGCCCCAGACTAGCGGGAGGGCTGGGATACAATGAGCAGTTCTTC	CASSPRLAGGLGYNEQFF
TRBV27	NA	TRBJ2-3	TRBD2	TGTGCCAGCAGTTGGGGAGCGGGAGTAGCAGATACGCAGTATTTT	CASSWGAGVADTQYF
TRBV19	NA	TRBJ2-2	TRBD1	TGTGCCACCCGGACAGGACGGTTTAAGACGAACACCGGGGAGCTGTTTTTT	CATRTGRFKTNTGELFF
TRBV30	NA	TRBJ2-2	TRBD2	TGTGCCTGGAGTGTAGTCCTAGCGGGACCGACCGGGGAGCTGTTTTTT	CAWSVVLAGPTGELFF
TRBV7-6	once	TRBJ2-7	TRBD1	TGTGCCAGCAGCTATAACCTACCGGGACAGAGATCCTACGAGCAGTACTTC	CASSYNLPGQRSYEQYF
TRBV7-9	NA	TRBJ2-5	NA	TGTGCCAGCAGCTTCTCGAGGCCACCCCAAGAGACCCAGTACTTC	CASSFSRPPQETQYF
TRBV18	NA	TRBJ2-7	TRBD2	TGTGCCAGCTCACCTTTATCCGGGACTAGCGGCTACGAGCAGTACTTC	CASSPLSGTSGYEQYF